The 27 T cell receptor beta chains presented below share a single source sample, sequenced in a study of CXCR3-negative and CXCR3-positive naive CD8 T cells. Through 5' RACE with UMI labels, the TRB cDNA libraries were prepared. From its re-call of the 5' RACE reads, TCRdb lists each CDR3 protein once, without DNA. The sample data list 45,000 to 70,000 distinct CDR3 sequences. The sample was memory CD8+ T cells from blood. All receptors derive from a human donor in good health. Some clones in this sample may be carry-over from other donors' samples.

V gene TRBV20-1 combines with J gene TRBJ2-7; TCRdb's D gene call, TRBD2, goes unchecked for lack of DNA. Looked up from germline, CDR1 is DFQATT and CDR2 is SNEGSKA (reference sequence). This CDR3 has 15 residues. The CDR3 sequence: CSASTLTSGDHEQYF.

V usage is TRBV4-2 and J usage is TRBJ1-1. Germline-derived CDR1 and CDR2 are LGHNA and YNFKEQ. The CDR3 has 13 amino acids. The CDR3 sequence: CASSPWGNTEAFF.

The genes are TRBV6-5 and TRBJ1-2; TCRdb reports TRBD1, a call that lacks DNA to check it against. The CDR3 runs 14 residues. Looked up from germline, CDR1 is MNHEY and CDR2 is SVGAGI. The CDR3: CASSGQGLNYGYTF.

This chain links TRBV7-3 with TRBJ2-1; no DNA is available, so the TRBD1 call from TCRdb remains unchecked. The CDR3 length is 13 residues. CDR1 and CDR2 from the germline V gene are SGHTA and FQGTGA. The CDR3 reads CASSPTGNNEQFF.

V gene TRBV11-2 combines with J gene TRBJ2-3; TCRdb lists TRBD2, though no DNA is available to test this call. The germline CDR1 and CDR2 sequences are SGHAT and FQNNGV. This CDR3 is built from 19 residues. CDR3 in amino acids: CASIQAGVRPYASTDTQYF.

The CDR3 sequence is CSARRGNEQFF. The gene calls are TRBV20-1 and TRBJ2-1; TCRdb's D call of TRBD1 is untestable without DNA. Germline V gene data show CDR1 as DFQATT and CDR2 as SNEGSKA (reference sequence). CDR3 length equals 11 residues.

V is TRBV7-8 and J is TRBJ2-2; lacking DNA, the TRBD2 call made by TCRdb goes unchecked. This CDR3 has 15 amino acids. Germline CDR1 SGHVS, CDR2 FQNEAQ. The CDR3: CASSLGRAGTGELFF.

The chain couples TRBV21-1 to TRBJ1-3. TRBV21-1 is noted as a pseudogene. This CDR3 is 16 amino acids long. CDR3 amino acids: CASSKEAEEGGNTIYF.

The chain uses TRBV28 and TRBJ2-5; TCRdb lists TRBD1, though no DNA is available to test this call. This CDR3 contains 15 residues. The V gene's germline CDR1 is MDHEN and CDR2 SYDVKM. The CDR3 sequence is CASSLSQGAGETQYF.

The chain joins TRBV6-5 to TRBJ2-3; TCRdb lists TRBD2, though no DNA is available to test this call. Germline CDR1 is MNHEY and CDR2 is SVGAGI. This CDR3 contains 21 residues. CDR3 loop: CASSYFSGTSGLPTSTDTQYF.

The chain recombines TRBV9 with TRBJ2-7; absent DNA, TCRdb's TRBD1 call cannot be checked. The CDR3 is 15 residues long. Germline V CDR1 and CDR2: SGDLS, YYNGEE. The CDR3 is CASSAPGQGSYEQYF. The full variable domain, completed using reference TRBV9 and TRBJ2-7, is DSGVTQTPKHLITATGQRVTLRCSPRSGDLSVYWYQQSLDQGLQFLIQYYNGEERAKGNILERFSAQQFPDLHSELNLSSLELGDSALYFCASSAPGQGSYEQYFGPGTRLTVT.

The rearrangement joins TRBV3-1 to TRBJ2-7. Germline V gene data show CDR1 as LGHDT and CDR2 as YNNKEL (reference sequence). The CDR3 consists of 14 residues. This chain's CDR3 is CASSQVTTDYEQYF.

The rearrangement joins TRBV28 to TRBJ2-2; there is no DNA to check the TCRdb D call of TRBD1. CDR1 and CDR2 from the germline V gene are MDHEN and SYDVKM. CDR3 length equals 15 residues. CDR3 sequence: CASSSRGTRTGELFF. The full variable domain, completed using reference TRBV28 and TRBJ2-2, is DVKVTQSSRYLVKRTGEKVFLECVQDMDHENMFWYRQDPGLGLRLIYFSYDVKMKEKGDIPEGYSVSREKKERFSLILESASTNQTSMYLCASSSRGTRTGELFFGEGSRLTVL.

The chain has TRBV25-1 and TRBJ1-2; TCRdb lists TRBD1, though no DNA is available to test this call. Per the germline V gene, CDR1 is MGHDK and CDR2 is SYGVNS. The CDR3 is 18 residues long. The CDR3 region is CASSDRGRGISANYGYTF.

The chain joins TRBV25-1 to TRBJ2-7; TCRdb picks TRBD1, but there is no DNA to check that call. Germline V gene sequence: CDR1 MGHDK, CDR2 SYGVNS. The CDR3 loop spans 13 amino acids. CDR3 in amino acids: CASSGQGTYEQYF.

The chain recombines TRBV19 with TRBJ2-1; TCRdb picks TRBD2, but there is no DNA to check that call. CDR1 is LNHDA, CDR2 SQIVND, per germline (reference sequence). The CDR3 contains 15 residues. This CDR3 reads CASSGTASSYNEQFF.

This rearrangement joins TRBV29-1 to TRBJ2-7. The CDR3 has 13 residues. Germline V lookup: CDR1 SQVTM, CDR2 ANQGSEA. The CDR3: CSVVYVGNYEQYF.

The V call is TRBV6-2 or TRBV6-3, the J call TRBJ2-5; TCRdb picks TRBD1, but there is no DNA to check that call. The germline gives CDR1 MNHEY, CDR2 SVGEGT. CDR3 length: 13 amino acids. The CDR3 reads CASSPVNQETQYF.

J is TRBJ2-7 and V is TRBV7-1; checking the TCRdb D call of TRBD1 is not possible without DNA. TRBV7-1 is assigned to the ORF class and has an uncertain function. The CDR3 loop spans 13 amino acids. This CDR3 is CASSSPGGYEQYF.

The chain has TRBV11-3 and TRBJ2-7; TCRdb lists TRBD1, though no DNA is available to test this call. Looked up from germline, CDR1 is SGHNT and CDR2 is YENEEA. This CDR3 contains 14 residues. The CDR3 sequence: CASSFPGQGSEQYF.

V is TRBV20-1 and J is TRBJ2-2; TCRdb calls TRBD1, which cannot be checked without DNA. The length of the CDR3 is 13 residues. Germline CDR1 is DFQATT and CDR2 is SNEGSKA (reference sequence). The CDR3: CSAQRGDYGELFF.

The J gene is TRBJ2-7, the V gene TRBV29-1; TCRdb's D call of TRBD1 is untestable without DNA. Germline values: CDR1 SQVTM, CDR2 ANQGSEA. The CDR3 runs 13 residues. The CDR3 sequence: CSVRTPGSYEQYF.

This chain uses TRBV10-3 with TRBJ2-7. The CDR3 runs 13 residues. Germline V gene lookup returns CDR1 ENHRY and CDR2 SYGVKD. The chain's CDR3 is CAISERASYEQYF.

This chain uses TRBV7-9 with TRBJ2-5; the TCRdb D gene call, TRBD2, has no DNA to confirm it. This CDR3 region has 16 residues. Germline V gene lookup returns CDR1 SEHNR and CDR2 FQNEAQ (reference sequence). The CDR3 protein is CASSLAPMGGGETQYF.

The rearrangement uses TRBV29-1 and TRBJ1-1; the D call of TRBD1 rests on TCRdb alone, since no DNA is present to check it. CDR1 is SQVTM, CDR2 ANQGSEA, per germline. The CDR3 covers 12 residues. This CDR3 is CSVEQGFTEAFF.

The CDR3: CASSVEGVAYEQYF. The chain is built from TRBV9 and TRBJ2-7; TCRdb's D gene call, TRBD1, goes unchecked for lack of DNA. The CDR3 is 14 amino acids. The germline V gene has CDR1 SGDLS and CDR2 YYNGEE.

The V gene is TRBV7-6, the J gene TRBJ2-1. This CDR3 region has 16 residues. Germline CDR1 SGHVS, CDR2 FNYEAQ. CDR3 region: CASSSRSDGSYNEQFF.